Shown below are 31 T cell receptor beta chains from a single sample sequenced in a study of T-cell reconstitution after alpha-beta-depleted transplantation in children. TCRbeta library construction was performed incorporating unique molecular identifiers. TCRdb processed the PCR reads anew with MiXCR; each CDR3 protein has one entry. The sample consists of roughly 500,000 distinct CDR3 sequences, 12% of them appearing once. Sequencing used PBMCs from the stem cell graft donor, obtained from the stem cell graft. The origin of the receptors is a human donor who donated a stem cell graft to a child with combined immunodeficiency.

The chain employs TRBV12-3 or TRBV12-4 and TRBJ2-2; D may match TRBD1 or TRBD2 (5 bases each). V lost 1 base to trimming and J lost 4 bases, with 16 bases between them. CDR3 size: 17 residues. The CDR3 sequence: CASSLEGRGLSTGELFF. The CDR3 nucleotides read TGTGCCAGCAGTTTAGAGGGCCGGGGCTTAAGCACCGGGGAGCTGTTTTTT.

This clonotype was counted many times. This sequence joins TRBV29-1 and TRBJ2-1, with unresolved D. The V gene's germline CDR1 is SQVTM and CDR2 ANQGSEA. This CDR3 is 16 amino acids long. Trimming cost V 0 bases and J 4 bases, with 16 bases left between them. CDR3 DNA: TGCAGCGTTGAAGATACGACGGCCGATCCTTACAATGAGCAGTTCTTC. Amino acid sequence: CSVEDTTADPYNEQFF.

This clonotype came up many times. V and J are TRBV28 and TRBJ1-5; D is uncertain. This CDR3 comprises 13 residues. Germline values: CDR1 MDHEN, CDR2 SYDVKM. Trimming shortened V by 3 bases and J by 5 bases, and 8 bases separated the two germline ends. The CDR3 DNA reads as TGTGCCAGCAGTTTTTACAGAGATCAGCCCCAGCATTTT. This encodes CASSFYRDQPQHF.

The rearrangement joins TRBV9 to TRBJ2-5; TRBD2 aligns across 9 bases. J was trimmed by 5 bases and V by 0 bases; bases with no gene match: 8. The CDR3 consists of 16 residues. Germline assignment: CDR1 SGDLS and CDR2 YYNGEE. The CDR3 reads CASSVDLAGIGETQYF. In DNA form, the CDR3 reads TGTGCCAGCAGCGTAGATCTAGCGGGAATTGGGGAGACCCAGTACTTC.

The rearrangement uses TRBV3-1 and TRBJ2-7, with 13 positions matching TRBD2. The CDR3 spans 15 residues. The junction had 6 bases not matched to a gene; V was cut back by 9 bases and J by 1 base. Looked up from germline, CDR1 is LGHDT and CDR2 is YNNKEL (reference sequence). The CDR3 region has the DNA TGTGCCAGTTTAGGGACTAGCGGGACTTCCTACGAGCAGTACTTC. Translated, it gives CASLGTSGTSYEQYF.

CDR3 sequence: CASSPPGQGFSGELFF. The CDR3 bases are TGTGCCAGCAGTCCTCCGGGACAGGGTTTTTCCGGGGAGCTGTTTTTT. The chain recombines TRBV28 with TRBJ2-2, with 9 nucleotides matching TRBD1. Germline values: CDR1 MDHEN, CDR2 SYDVKM. The V and J ends lost 5 bases and 6 bases, in that order; junction bases with no gene match: 10. The CDR3 runs 16 residues. Supplemented by reference TRBV28 and TRBJ2-2, the full variable domain reads DVKVTQSSRYLVKRTGEKVFLECVQDMDHENMFWYRQDPGLGLRLIYFSYDVKMKEKGDIPEGYSVSREKKERFSLILESASTNQTSMYLCASSPPGQGFSGELFFGEGSRLTVL.

The DNA of the CDR3 is TGCAGCGTTCGCGGACTAGCGGTCAGCTCCTACAATGAGCAGTTCTTC. As protein: CSVRGLAVSSYNEQFF. This rearrangement joins TRBV29-1 to TRBJ2-1, with 10 bases lining up with TRBD2. V lost 5 bases, J lost 0 bases, and 7 bases stayed unmatched. CDR1 is SQVTM and CDR2 is ANQGSEA in the germline V gene. This CDR3 region has 16 residues.

This clonotype was seen repeatedly, ten times or more. The rearrangement joins TRBV20-1 to TRBJ2-7; D remains unclear. This CDR3 is 12 amino acids long. Trimming shortened V by 1 base and J by 3 bases, and 7 bases separated the two germline ends. Looked up from germline, CDR1 is DFQATT and CDR2 is SNEGSKA (reference sequence). CDR3 coding DNA: TGCAGTGCTAGAGCACCGGGCTACGAGCAGTACTTC. Amino acids: CSARAPGYEQYF.

The V and J genes are TRBV5-6 and TRBJ1-2; tentative D call: TRBD1 (6 bases). Trimming cost V 2 bases and J 4 bases, with 12 bases left between them. In germline, CDR1 is SGHDT, CDR2 YYEEEE. The CDR3 totals 14 residues. CDR3 protein: CASSLPTGTYGYTF. In DNA, the CDR3 is TGTGCCAGCAGCTTACCGACAGGAACCTATGGCTACACCTTC.

The chain has TRBV4-2 and TRBJ2-3; no definite D call. The germline V gene has CDR1 LGHNA and CDR2 YNFKEQ. CDR3 size: 12 residues. Trimming left V 0 bases short and J 10 bases short, with 8 bases between. CDR3 sequence reads: CASSQDHRAQYF. CDR3 coding DNA: TGTGCCAGCAGCCAAGACCATAGGGCGCAGTATTTT.

Many counts were recorded for this clonotype. The V gene is TRBV12-3 or TRBV12-4, the J gene TRBJ2-1, with a weak D call TRBD1 (5 bases). Trimming left V 4 bases short and J 7 bases short, with 20 bases between. This CDR3 region has 16 residues. CDR3 DNA: TGTGCCAGCAGTTCATCGGACACCCGCTTGCGGAATGAGCAGTTCTTC. The encoded protein is CASSSSDTRLRNEQFF.

This clonotype was detected many times. The rearrangement uses TRBV5-1 and TRBJ2-7; either TRBD1 or TRBD2 may fit D (5 bases each). CDR1 and CDR2 from the germline V gene are SGHRS and YFSETQ. The CDR3 is 15 residues long. The V end lost 5 bases, the J end lost 1 base, and 16 bases lay between the germline ends. The CDR3 sequence is CASSWAPGPSYEQYF. CDR3 in DNA: TGCGCCAGCAGTTGGGCCCCGGGACCGTCCTACGAGCAGTACTTC.

This clonotype was observed at least ten times. The chain is built from TRBV7-2 and TRBJ1-2, with 7 bases lining up with TRBD1. Trimming at V came to 5 bases and at J to 4 bases, leaving 10 bases not matched to a gene. Per germline, CDR1 SGHTA and CDR2 FQGNSA. This CDR3 has 15 amino acids. The CDR3 loop reads CASSPTGAASYGYTF. CDR3 DNA sequence: TGTGCCAGCAGCCCCACAGGGGCCGCTTCCTATGGCTACACCTTC.

This clonotype was seen at least ten times. The chain couples TRBV18 to TRBJ2-7; D is tentatively TRBD1 or TRBD2 (5 bases each). Germline V gene lookup returns CDR1 KGHSH and CDR2 LQKENI. The V and J ends lost 6 bases and 7 bases respectively, with 16 bases between them. This CDR3 contains 13 residues. CDR3 in amino acids: CASSPGADPEQYF. The CDR3 nucleotides are TGTGCCAGCTCTCCCGGGGCCGACCCGGAGCAGTACTTC.

This clonotype appeared a few times. The chain joins TRBV25-1 to TRBJ1-5; 9 positions match TRBD1. Germline V gene lookup returns CDR1 MGHDK and CDR2 SYGVNS. V lost 6 bases, J lost 5 bases, and 5 bases stayed unmatched. The length of the CDR3 is 14 residues. The DNA of the CDR3 is TGTGCCAGCAGCATGACAGGGGGGCATCAGCCCCAGCATTTT. Residues: CASSMTGGHQPQHF.

This clonotype occurred many times. This chain uses TRBV7-2 with TRBJ2-1, with 9 nucleotides matching TRBD2. This CDR3 is 16 amino acids long. From germline, CDR1 is SGHTA and CDR2 FQGNSA. V dropped 6 bases and J dropped 7; count of bases not matched to a gene: 13. CDR3 coding DNA: TGTGCCAGCAGTTCTCCTAGCGGGACCCGGGGGAATGAGCAGTTCTTC. Amino acid sequence: CASSSPSGTRGNEQFF.

In this sample, this clonotype turned up many times. V gene TRBV4-3 combines with J gene TRBJ2-3; 8 nucleotides match TRBD2. The V gene end was trimmed by 0 bases and the J gene end by 2 bases; junction bases not matched to a gene: 4. CDR1 is LGHNA and CDR2 is YSLEER in the germline V gene. The CDR3 length is 16 residues. CDR3: CASSQDIAGHTDTQYF. The CDR3 nucleotides read TGCGCCAGCAGCCAAGACATAGCGGGACACACAGATACGCAGTATTTT.

V usage is TRBV6-5 and J usage is TRBJ1-1, with D uncertain. Looked up from germline, CDR1 is MNHEY and CDR2 is SVGAGI. V was clipped by 4 bases and J by 3 bases, with 12 bases between them. The CDR3 is made up of 14 amino acids. This CDR3 is CASSFGPGHTEAFF. CDR3 in DNA: TGTGCCAGCAGTTTCGGCCCGGGTCACACTGAAGCTTTCTTT.

This clonotype was counted at least ten times. The chain employs TRBV27 and TRBJ1-1, with D hard to call. The CDR3 extends over 13 amino acids. Looked up from germline, CDR1 is MNHEY and CDR2 is SMNVEV (reference sequence). Trimming removed 8 bases at V and 5 bases at J, with 15 bases between. DNA for the CDR3: TGTGCCAGCGCCCCCCCGGGTGGGACTGAAGCTTTCTTT. It codes for CASAPPGGTEAFF.

This clonotype was observed at least ten times. The chain has TRBV29-1 and TRBJ2-1; the match to TRBD2 covers 11 bases. This CDR3 is built from 16 residues. Germline V CDR1 and CDR2: SQVTM, ANQGSEA. Losses at the gene ends were 3 bases for V and 2 bases for J; bases not matched to a gene: 6. The CDR3 DNA sequence: TGCAGCGTTGAGGGTAGCGGGAGGGCCCCCTACAATGAGCAGTTCTTC. It encodes CSVEGSGRAPYNEQFF.

This clonotype was seen only a few times. The rearrangement uses TRBV27 and TRBJ1-5; possible D gene TRBD1, 6 bases. The CDR3 is 13 amino acids. Trimming shortened V by 3 bases and J by 9 bases, and 12 bases separated the two germline ends. The germline V gene has CDR1 MNHEY and CDR2 SMNVEV (reference sequence). CDR3 DNA sequence: TGTGCCAGCAGTTTTACAGGGAAGGGGCCCCAGCATTTT. This encodes CASSFTGKGPQHF.

The chain has TRBV20-1 and TRBJ2-1, with D perhaps matching TRBD1 or TRBD2 (7 bases each). The CDR3 consists of 18 residues. CDR1 and CDR2 (germline): DFQATT, SNEGSKA (reference sequence). Trimming left V 0 bases short and J 4 bases short, with 22 bases between. This CDR3 reads CSARDFRGDSGAYNEQFF. DNA of the CDR3: TGCAGTGCTAGAGACTTTAGAGGGGACAGCGGGGCTTACAATGAGCAGTTCTTC.

The CDR3 DNA is TGCGCCAGCAGCCCCGTCGGGGTCGACGAGCAGTACTTC. This gives the protein CASSPVGVDEQYF. The rearrangement joins TRBV5-1 to TRBJ2-7; TRBD2 is a possible D gene (5 bases). The V gene lost 4 bases and the J gene lost 5 bases, with 13 bases spanning the gap. CDR1 is SGHRS, CDR2 YFSETQ, per germline. The CDR3 sequence is 13 residues long. Full variable domain (outside the CDR3, taken from reference TRBV5-1 and TRBJ2-7): KAGVTQTPRYLIKTRGQQVTLSCSPISGHRSVSWYQQTPGQGLQFLFEYFSETQRNKGNFPGRFSGRQFSNSRSEMNVSTLELGDSALYLCASSPVGVDEQYFGPGTRLTVT.

This clonotype was seen more than once but under ten times. This chain uses TRBV11-2 with TRBJ2-2; 7 bases fit TRBD1. The J segment lost 5 bases and the V segment lost 4 bases, leaving 4 bases of the junction unmatched. Germline V gene sequence: CDR1 SGHAT, CDR2 FQNNGV. The CDR3 has 14 residues. The DNA for the CDR3 is TGTGCCAGCAGCTCACAGGGGTGGACCGGGGAGCTGTTTTTT. It specifies CASSSQGWTGELFF.

This clonotype has more than one count but fewer than ten. The chain carries TRBV18 and TRBJ2-3; D is ambiguous. V lost 3 bases and J lost 3, with 16 bases in between. The germline V gene encodes CDR1 KGHSH and CDR2 LQKENI. The CDR3 consists of 16 residues. The CDR3 region is CASSPIVRPRTDTQYF. For the CDR3, the DNA is TGTGCCAGCTCACCGATCGTCCGCCCCAGGACAGATACGCAGTATTTT.

This clonotype has only a few counts. The chain employs TRBV12-3 or TRBV12-4 and TRBJ2-5; D possibly corresponds to TRBD1 (6 bases). V was clipped by 6 bases and J by 1 base, with 12 bases between them. The CDR3 sequence is 14 residues long. The CDR3 loop reads CASRSDRPQETQYF. As DNA, the CDR3 is TGTGCCAGCAGATCTGACAGGCCCCAAGAGACCCAGTACTTC.

The V and J genes are TRBV3-1 and TRBJ2-7, with 13 bases that match TRBD2. V lost 0 bases, J lost 10 bases, and 12 bases stayed unmatched. Germline V gives CDR1 LGHDT, CDR2 YNNKEL (reference sequence). There are 17 residues in the CDR3. The CDR3 DNA sequence: TGTGCCAGCAGCCAAGATTCCTCCACCGGGACTAGCGGGAAACAGTACTTC. This gives the protein CASSQDSSTGTSGKQYF.

This chain links TRBV7-8 with TRBJ2-2; the D gene is possibly TRBD2 (7 bases). The CDR3 covers 16 residues. Germline V gene sequence: CDR1 SGHVS, CDR2 FQNEAQ. V lost 1 base and J 7 bases, leaving 16 bases between the germline ends. Here the CDR3 DNA reads TGTGCCAGCAGCTTAGGAGGAGGGGGGGCCAACGGGGAGCTGTTTTTT. Its protein product is CASSLGGGGANGELFF.

The chain carries TRBV5-1 and TRBJ2-2; perhaps TRBD2 as D (6 bases). Germline V gene data show CDR1 as SGHRS and CDR2 as YFSETQ. This CDR3 region has 17 residues. With 0 bases removed from V and 4 bases from J, the gap between germline ends came to 16 bases. The CDR3 coding sequence is TGCGCCAGCAGCTTGGCCCCAGGGCGGGATAGCACCGGGGAGCTGTTTTTT. It encodes CASSLAPGRDSTGELFF.

The genes are TRBV2 and TRBJ2-3, with D uncertain. The germline V gene has CDR1 SNHLY and CDR2 FYNNEI. The CDR3 covers 11 residues. Trimming shortened V by 8 bases and J by 3 bases, and 6 bases separated the two germline ends. This CDR3 is CASVWTDTQYF. Here the CDR3 DNA reads TGTGCCAGCGTTTGGACAGATACGCAGTATTTT.

The sample holds many counts of this clonotype. This chain connects TRBV24-1 to TRBJ2-1; D perhaps matches TRBD1 (5 bases). This CDR3 is built from 11 residues. V was pared by 6 bases and J by 13 bases, with 12 bases between. Per the germline V gene, CDR1 is KGHDR and CDR2 is SFDVKD. CDR3 sequence reads: CATSQGEPQFF. CDR3 DNA: TGTGCCACCAGTCAAGGGGAACCCCAGTTCTTC.